What follows are 5 T cell receptor beta chains derived from one specimen sequenced in a study of cytomegalovirus exposure and HLA in healthy donors. PCR used 60 Vbeta primers and 13 Jbeta primers. Sequencing used immunoSEQ multiplex PCR; TCRdb keeps in-frame clones, though not all of them. The data show about 110,000 clones, with 70% to 85% seen just once and around 4% held by the top ten. The sample consisted of PBMCs. Source of these receptors: a male donor in good health and CMV-seronegative.

The sample holds a few counts of this clone. The chain's CDR3 is CASSLYEGTSGVYNEQFF. The CDR3, as DNA: TGTGCCAGCAGTTTATATGAAGGGACTAGCGGGGTTTACAATGAGCAGTTCTTC. The chain carries TRBV28 and TRBJ2-1; the match to TRBD2 covers 13 bases. Germline CDR1 reads MDHEN; CDR2 reads SYDVKM. Trimming at V came to 1 base and at J to 4 bases, leaving 7 bases not matched to a gene. This CDR3 has 18 residues.

This clone was seen only once. The chain is built from TRBV2 and TRBJ1-2; the D is unclear. Germline CDR1 reads SNHLY; CDR2 reads FYNNEI. The CDR3 covers 15 residues. V lost 1 base and J 0 bases, leaving 9 bases between the germline ends. The CDR3 spells CASSEGRVANYGYTF. The CDR3 DNA reads TGTGCCAGCAGTGAAGGACGGGTGGCTAACTATGGCTACACCTTC.

The DNA of the CDR3 is TGTGCCAGCAGTGAACTAGCGGGAAGGCATGAGCAGTTCTTC. Its protein product is CASSELAGRHEQFF. This sequence joins TRBV6-1 and TRBJ2-1; 9 bases are a match to TRBD2. Germline CDR1 and CDR2: MNHNS and SASEGT. V was pared by 2 bases and J by 8 bases, with 4 bases of the junction left unmatched. The CDR3 sequence is 14 residues long.

V usage is TRBV6-1 and J usage is TRBJ2-7, with 8 bases fitting TRBD1. Germline CDR1 and CDR2: MNHNS and SASEGT. The length of the CDR3 is 14 residues. With V trimmed by 6 bases and J by 4 bases, 8 bases remained unmatched. For the CDR3, the DNA is TGTGCCAGCAGAATCGGGACAGGAGTGTACGAGCAGTACTTC. Translated, it gives CASRIGTGVYEQYF.

This clone showed up just once. The rearrangement uses TRBV6-1 and TRBJ2-1; 9 bases map to TRBD1. The CDR3 extends over 16 amino acids. In germline, CDR1 is MNHNS, CDR2 SASEGT. J lost 13 bases, V lost 1 base, and 14 bases had no gene match. The CDR3 is CASSEESRGPGQGQFF. CDR3 in DNA: TGTGCCAGCAGTGAAGAAAGTCGGGGTCCGGGACAGGGACAGTTCTTC.